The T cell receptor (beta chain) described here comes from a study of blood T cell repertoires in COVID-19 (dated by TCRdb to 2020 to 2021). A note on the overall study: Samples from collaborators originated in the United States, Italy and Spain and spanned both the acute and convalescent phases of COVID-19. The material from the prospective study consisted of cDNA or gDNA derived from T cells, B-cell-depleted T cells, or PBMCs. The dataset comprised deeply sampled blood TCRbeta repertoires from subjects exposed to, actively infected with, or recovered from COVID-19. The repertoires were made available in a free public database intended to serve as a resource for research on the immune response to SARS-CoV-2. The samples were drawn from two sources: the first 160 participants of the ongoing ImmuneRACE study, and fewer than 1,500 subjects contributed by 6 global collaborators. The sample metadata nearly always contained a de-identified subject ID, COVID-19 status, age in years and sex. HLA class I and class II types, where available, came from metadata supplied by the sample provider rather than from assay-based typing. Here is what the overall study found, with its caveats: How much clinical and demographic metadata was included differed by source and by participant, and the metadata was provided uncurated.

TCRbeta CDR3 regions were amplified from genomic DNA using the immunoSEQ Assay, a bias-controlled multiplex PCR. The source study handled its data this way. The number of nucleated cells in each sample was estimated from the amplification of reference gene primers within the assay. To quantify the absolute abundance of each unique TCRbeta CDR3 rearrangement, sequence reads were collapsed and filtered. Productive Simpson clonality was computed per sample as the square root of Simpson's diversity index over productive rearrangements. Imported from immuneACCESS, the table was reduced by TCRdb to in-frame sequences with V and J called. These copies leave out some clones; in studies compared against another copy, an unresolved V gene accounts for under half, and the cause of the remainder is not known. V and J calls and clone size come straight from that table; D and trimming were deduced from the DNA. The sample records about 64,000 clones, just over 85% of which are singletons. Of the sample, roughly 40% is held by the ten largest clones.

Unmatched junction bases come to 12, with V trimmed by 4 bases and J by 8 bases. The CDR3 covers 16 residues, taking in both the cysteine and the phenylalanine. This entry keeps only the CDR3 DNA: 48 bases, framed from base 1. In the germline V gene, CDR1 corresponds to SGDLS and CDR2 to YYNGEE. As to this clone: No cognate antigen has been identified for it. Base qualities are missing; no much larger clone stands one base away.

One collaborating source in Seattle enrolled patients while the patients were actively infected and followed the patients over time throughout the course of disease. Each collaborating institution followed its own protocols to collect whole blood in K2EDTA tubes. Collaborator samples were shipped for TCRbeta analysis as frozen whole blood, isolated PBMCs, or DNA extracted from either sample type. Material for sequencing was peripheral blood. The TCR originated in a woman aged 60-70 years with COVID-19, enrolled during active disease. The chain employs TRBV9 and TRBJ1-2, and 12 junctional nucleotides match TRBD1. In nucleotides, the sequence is TGTGCCAGCAGCCTATCCACCGGGACAGGGGGCGGCGGCTACACCTTC. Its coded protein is CASSLSTGTGGGGYTF.